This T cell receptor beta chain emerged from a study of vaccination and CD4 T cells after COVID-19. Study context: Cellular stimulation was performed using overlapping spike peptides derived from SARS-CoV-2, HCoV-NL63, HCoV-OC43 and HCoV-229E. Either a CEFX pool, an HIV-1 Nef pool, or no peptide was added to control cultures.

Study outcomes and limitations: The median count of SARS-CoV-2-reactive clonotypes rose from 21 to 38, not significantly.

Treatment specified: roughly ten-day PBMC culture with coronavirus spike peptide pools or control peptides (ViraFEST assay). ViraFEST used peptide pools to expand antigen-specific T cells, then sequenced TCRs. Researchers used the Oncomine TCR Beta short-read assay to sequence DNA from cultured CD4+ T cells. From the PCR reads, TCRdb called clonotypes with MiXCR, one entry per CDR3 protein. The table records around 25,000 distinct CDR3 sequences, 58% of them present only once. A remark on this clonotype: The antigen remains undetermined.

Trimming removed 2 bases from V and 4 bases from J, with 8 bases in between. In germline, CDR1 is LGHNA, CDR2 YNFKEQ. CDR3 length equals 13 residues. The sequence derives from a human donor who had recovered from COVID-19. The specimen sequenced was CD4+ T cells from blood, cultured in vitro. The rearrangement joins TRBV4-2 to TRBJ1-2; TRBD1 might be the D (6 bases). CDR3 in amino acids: CASSQPQGYGYTF. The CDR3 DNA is TGTGCCAGCAGCCAACCACAGGGCTATGGCTACACCTTC.